Following are 24 T cell receptor beta chains from one sample sequenced in a study of blood T cell repertoires in COVID-19. Libraries were prepared by immunoSEQ multiplex PCR; TCRdb keeps only in-frame clonotypes and omits some of them. The table lists about 160,000 clones, approximately 80% of them singletons. Sample: peripheral blood. All receptors derive from a man aged 70 or older with acute or convalescent COVID-19.

V and J are TRBV30 and TRBJ2-2; no clear D gene. With 3 bases removed from V and 0 bases from J, the gap between germline ends came to 5 bases. The CDR3 sequence is 13 residues long. The V gene's germline CDR1 is GTSNPN and CDR2 SVGIG (reference sequence). CDR3 nucleotides: TGTGCCTGGAGCAGATCGAACACCGGGGAGCTGTTTTTT. The encoded protein is CAWSRSNTGELFF.

The rearrangement joins TRBV5-1 to TRBJ2-3; TRBD1 agrees at 9 bases. The V and J ends lost 0 bases and 4 bases, in that order; junction bases with no gene match: 18. CDR3 size: 20 residues. The germline CDR1 and CDR2 sequences are SGHRS and YFSETQ. The DNA of the CDR3 is TGCGCCAGCAGCTTGGCCCGGGGACAGGGACCCGGGACCCCCCCAGATACGCAGTATTTT. It is translated as CASSLARGQGPGTPPDTQYF.

The CDR3 protein is CASSFAERISYEQYF. The DNA of the CDR3 is TGTGCCAGCAGTTTTGCGGAACGTATCTCCTACGAGCAGTACTTC. The chain couples TRBV27 to TRBJ2-7; D not resolved. Germline CDR1 and CDR2: MNHEY and SMNVEV (reference sequence). The CDR3 is made up of 15 amino acids. Trimming removed 3 bases at V and 0 bases at J, with 12 bases between.

This clone was observed once. The V and J genes are TRBV6-5 and TRBJ1-3; D remains ambiguous. CDR3 length: 14 amino acids. Looked up from germline, CDR1 is MNHEY and CDR2 is SVGAGI. The V gene lost 6 bases and the J gene lost 0 bases, with 9 bases spanning the gap. The CDR3 protein is CASSAVLSGNTIYF. The CDR3 DNA is TGTGCCAGCAGCGCGGTACTCTCTGGAAACACCATATATTTT.

The chain couples TRBV29-1 to TRBJ2-2, with TRBD2 matching 11 bases. The CDR3 spans 15 residues. In germline, CDR1 is SQVTM, CDR2 ANQGSEA. V shed 4 bases and J 1 base; nucleotides not matched to a gene: 2. This chain's CDR3 is CSVGGTSGNTGELFF. The CDR3 DNA follows: TGCAGCGTTGGTGGGACTAGCGGGAACACCGGGGAGCTGTTTTTT.

This chain links TRBV6-1 with TRBJ2-4; maybe TRBD1 (6 bases). Germline V gene lookup returns CDR1 MNHNS and CDR2 SASEGT. Between the trimmed V and J ends, which lost 2 bases and 0 bases, there was a span of 14 bases. The CDR3 loop spans 17 amino acids. CDR3 nucleotide sequence: TGTGCCAGCAGTGAAAGTGGGCAGGGGCTAGCCAAAAACATTCAGTACTTC. It encodes CASSESGQGLAKNIQYF.

J is TRBJ2-2 and V is TRBV9, with 7 positions matching TRBD1. The V gene's germline CDR1 is SGDLS and CDR2 YYNGEE. Trimming took 4 bases from V and 4 from J; bases not matched to a gene: 7. This CDR3 is built from 15 residues. The CDR3 loop reads CASSLRDSSTGELFF. The CDR3 DNA reads TGTGCCAGCAGCCTCAGGGACAGCTCCACCGGGGAGCTGTTTTTT.

The rearrangement links TRBV5-1 to TRBJ2-1, with TRBD2 matching over 11 bases. The ends lost 0 bases at V and 6 bases at J; junction bases unmatched: 2. The germline CDR1 and CDR2 sequences are SGHRS and YFSETQ. This CDR3 is built from 15 residues. CDR3 in DNA: TGCGCCAGCAGCTTGGCCACTAGCGGGGGCAATGAGCAGTTCTTC. It codes for CASSLATSGGNEQFF.

This clone was observed a handful of times. Here the CDR3 DNA reads TGCGCCAGCAGCGGAGGGACTAGCGGGAGGCCCTACGAGCAGTACTTC. It is translated as CASSGGTSGRPYEQYF. The gene calls are TRBV5-1 and TRBJ2-7, with 15 bases that match TRBD2. J gave up 2 bases and V 4 bases, and 4 bases lay outside the gene matches. Germline V gene lookup returns CDR1 SGHRS and CDR2 YFSETQ. CDR3 length: 16 amino acids. Full variable domain (outside the CDR3, taken from reference TRBV5-1 and TRBJ2-7): KAGVTQTPRYLIKTRGQQVTLSCSPISGHRSVSWYQQTPGQGLQFLFEYFSETQRNKGNFPGRFSGRQFSNSRSEMNVSTLELGDSALYLCASSGGTSGRPYEQYFGPGTRLTVT.

The CDR3 protein is CASSWKSSGETQYF. Here the CDR3 DNA reads TGCGCCAGCAGCTGGAAATCTAGCGGAGAGACCCAGTACTTC. This chain uses TRBV5-1 with TRBJ2-5; TRBD2 aligns across 7 bases. CDR1 and CDR2 (germline): SGHRS, YFSETQ. The length of the CDR3 is 14 residues. V dropped 3 bases and J dropped 4; count of bases not matched to a gene: 6.

V is TRBV5-1 and J is TRBJ2-3; tentative D call: TRBD2 (6 bases). Per the germline V gene, CDR1 is SGHRS and CDR2 is YFSETQ. This CDR3 comprises 15 residues. With 4 bases removed from V and 2 bases from J, the gap between germline ends came to 14 bases. Written as DNA, the CDR3 is TGCGCCAGCAGCCGCGGGGCTCTATTCACAGATACGCAGTATTTT. Translation: CASSRGALFTDTQYF. The whole variable domain, filled in from reference TRBV5-1 and TRBJ2-3, reads KAGVTQTPRYLIKTRGQQVTLSCSPISGHRSVSWYQQTPGQGLQFLFEYFSETQRNKGNFPGRFSGRQFSNSRSEMNVSTLELGDSALYLCASSRGALFTDTQYFGPGTRLTVL.

The table lists this clone with a count of one. The chain combines TRBV5-1 with TRBJ1-1; D gene unclear. The length of the CDR3 is 12 residues. The germline V gene has CDR1 SGHRS and CDR2 YFSETQ. V shed 0 bases and J shed 3 bases, with 3 bases lying between them. The CDR3 DNA sequence: TGCGCCAGCAGCTTGGCCGACACTGAAGCTTTCTTT. It yields the protein CASSLADTEAFF.

This chain links TRBV7-8 with TRBJ1-1; 8 bases are shared with TRBD1. The CDR3 runs 14 residues. Germline V lookup: CDR1 SGHVS, CDR2 FQNEAQ. The V gene end was trimmed by 4 bases and the J gene end by 1 base; junction bases not matched to a gene: 2. The DNA for the CDR3 is TGTGCCAGCAGCTCGACAGGGGCGAACACTGAAGCTTTCTTT. Amino acids: CASSSTGANTEAFF.

With respect to this clone: Other nucleotide sequences from this sample produce the same CDR3. CDR3: CASSLAGETQYF. The CDR3 DNA reads TGCGCCAGCAGCTTGGCCGGTGAGACCCAGTACTTC. The genes are TRBV5-1 and TRBJ2-5; D uncertain. Germline V CDR1 and CDR2: SGHRS, YFSETQ. The CDR3 runs to 12 residues. Trimming took off 0 bases at V and 5 bases at J, with 5 bases between the two ends.

V usage is TRBV5-6 and J usage is TRBJ1-5; D is unresolved. Between the trimmed V and J ends, which lost 4 bases and 6 bases, there was a span of 11 bases. The CDR3 loop spans 13 amino acids. CDR1 is SGHDT, CDR2 YYEEEE, per germline. The CDR3 DNA sequence: TGTGCCAGCAGCCCCGGGAGGGTTCAGCCCCAGCATTTT. Protein: CASSPGRVQPQHF. Based on the CDR3 plus reference TRBV5-6 and TRBJ1-5, the full variable domain is DAGVTQSPTHLIKTRGQQVTLRCSPKSGHDTVSWYQQALGQGPQFIFQYYEEEERQRGNFPDRFSGHQFPNYSSELNVNALLLGDSALYLCASSPGRVQPQHFGDGTRLSIL.

The V call is TRBV3-1 (or the pseudogene TRBV3-2), the J call TRBJ2-5; D is ambiguous. The germline V gene has CDR1 LGHDT and CDR2 YNNKEL (reference sequence). The germline V and J ends were trimmed by 0 bases and 5 bases, with 10 bases remaining between them. The CDR3 extends over 14 amino acids. The CDR3 is CASSQDWASETQYF. CDR3 nucleotide sequence: TGTGCCAGCAGCCAAGATTGGGCCTCGGAGACCCAGTACTTC.

The rearrangement links TRBV5-1 to TRBJ2-3; TRBD2 matches 8 bases. With 0 bases clipped from V and 5 bases from J, the junction kept 8 bases outside the gene matches. Germline CDR1 reads SGHRS; CDR2 reads YFSETQ. CDR3 length: 16 amino acids. The CDR3 nucleotides are TGCGCCAGCAGCTTGGGCCGGGAGGGCCATGGAGATACGCAGTATTTT. The encoded protein is CASSLGREGHGDTQYF.

The gene calls are TRBV7-2 and TRBJ2-2; 8 nucleotides line up with TRBD2. This CDR3 has 14 residues. J gave up 7 bases and V 0 bases, and 1 base lay outside the gene matches. Germline V gene sequence: CDR1 SGHTA, CDR2 FQGNSA. In DNA, the CDR3 is TGTGCCAGCAGCTTAGCTCTAGCGGGCGGGGAGCTGTTTTTT. Translated, it gives CASSLALAGGELFF.

The CDR3: CAREGQVHSPLHF. In DNA, the CDR3 is TGTGCCAGGGAGGGACAGGTCCATTCACCCCTCCACTTT. The chain combines TRBV27 with TRBJ1-6, with 8 positions matching TRBD1. Trimming took 9 bases from V and 8 from J; bases not matched to a gene: 6. CDR1 is MNHEY, CDR2 SMNVEV, per germline (reference sequence). This CDR3 comprises 13 residues.

The chain joins TRBV11-2 to TRBJ1-2, with 7 positions matching TRBD1. The CDR3 extends over 13 amino acids. J was trimmed by 5 bases and V by 7 bases; bases with no gene match: 7. From germline, CDR1 is SGHAT and CDR2 FQNNGV. The CDR3 here is CASKPQGWYGYTF. In nucleotides, the CDR3 is TGTGCCAGCAAACCACAGGGGTGGTATGGCTACACCTTC.

The rearrangement uses TRBV21-1 and TRBJ2-5; the table's D call, TRBD2, was not checked against the DNA. TRBV21-1 is labeled a pseudogene. This CDR3 has 16 residues. This chain's CDR3 is CASSLGSAQPPETQYF. CDR3 nucleotide sequence: TGTGCCAGCAGCCTGGGTAGCGCCCAACCCCCAGAGACCCAGTACTTC.

This chain connects TRBV12-5 to TRBJ1-6; 12 bases agree with TRBD1. The CDR3 spans 14 residues. After removal of 5 bases from V and 11 bases from J, the junction contained 4 bases not matched to a gene. Germline V gives CDR1 LGHNT, CDR2 FRNRAP. CDR3: CASGLGQGAAPLHF. The CDR3 DNA sequence: TGTGCTAGTGGTCTGGGACAGGGGGCTGCACCCCTCCACTTT.

The chain couples TRBV7-2 to TRBJ1-5; D call uncertain. The CDR3 runs 15 residues. Trimming took 7 bases from V and 5 from J, leaving 18 bases between them. Germline V gene lookup returns CDR1 SGHTA and CDR2 FQGNSA. In DNA form, the CDR3 reads TGTGCCAGCACAATTGGTGGACTTTTAGATCAGCCCCAGCATTTT. It translates to CASTIGGLLDQPQHF.

In DNA form, the CDR3 reads TGTGCCAGTAAGGAGACCGGGGACTTCTCCTACGAGCAGTACTTC. It specifies CASKETGDFSYEQYF. The rearrangement uses TRBV19 and TRBJ2-7; maybe TRBD2 (6 bases). V lost 7 bases and J 0 bases, leaving 16 bases between the germline ends. This CDR3 region has 15 residues. The germline gives CDR1 LNHDA, CDR2 SQIVND (reference sequence).